This TCR beta chain was identified during a study of blood T cell repertoires in COVID-19. As for the study in general: The United States, Italy and Spain provided the acute and convalescent COVID-19 samples. From T cells, B-cell-depleted T cells, or PBMCs came the material, which was cDNA or gDNA.

CDR3 length: 16 amino acids. V trimming: 3 bases; J trimming: 4 bases; junction bases outside the gene matches: 10. CDR1 and CDR2 from the germline V gene are SGDLS and YYNGEE. Per the authors' pipeline: Amplifying reference gene primers gave estimates of nucleated cell counts. Clones were sequenced by immunoSEQ multiplex PCR, and TCRdb holds only the in-frame ones, with some missing. That table is the source of V, J and clone size, and D and trimming were worked out from the DNA. This table holds about 46,000 clones, 88% found once. J is TRBJ2-1 and V is TRBV9; TRBD1 aligns across 7 bases. The TCR originated in a man in his fifties or sixties with acute or convalescent COVID-19. The material sequenced was peripheral blood. CDR3 nucleotide sequence: TGTGCCAGCAGCGCCCATGACAGGGCCGCTTACAATGAGCAGTTCTTC. Protein sequence: CASSAHDRAAYNEQFF.